Below are 24 T cell receptor beta chains sequenced from a single sample in a study of human CD8 memory T cell subsets (TCRdb year 2020). For sequencing, a NextSeq 550 was employed. A Human TCR Profiling Kit was used to prepare UMI-labeled 5' RACE TCRbeta libraries. Based on TCRdb reprocessing of the reads, there is one entry per CDR3 protein sequence, and DNA is missing. The data table for this sample lists 15,000 to 20,000 distinct CDR3 sequences. Of the sample, around 6.2% is held by the ten largest clones. The sequenced sample consisted of CD8+ stem-like memory T cells (TSCM and TCM) sorted from PBMCs. According to the study, the label for this sample's cell subset or site signals: stem-like memory CD8 T cells (TSTEM), CCR7+ PD-1- TIGIT-. The receptors were gathered from a human donor in good health.

The chain links TRBV15 to TRBJ2-7; with no DNA, the TCRdb D assignment of TRBD1 cannot be verified. This CDR3 spans 14 amino acids. CDR1 is LNHNV, CDR2 YYDKDF, per germline (reference sequence). The CDR3: CATSSYLGGNEQYF.

This chain's CDR3 is CASSPGQGKNIQYF. The V gene is TRBV7-9, the J gene TRBJ2-4; TCRdb's D gene call, TRBD1, goes unchecked for lack of DNA. Germline V gives CDR1 SEHNR, CDR2 FQNEAQ (reference sequence). The CDR3 is 14 residues long.

CDR3 loop: CASSHLVQGSSTDTQYF. V is TRBV6-6 and J is TRBJ2-3; TCRdb reports TRBD1, a call that lacks DNA to check it against. From germline, CDR1 is MNHNY and CDR2 SVGAGI (reference sequence). The length of the CDR3 is 17 residues.

The chain joins TRBV29-1 to TRBJ2-2; TCRdb names TRBD1, which stays unverified in the absence of DNA. The CDR3 totals 14 residues. Germline V gene lookup returns CDR1 SQVTM and CDR2 ANQGSEA. The CDR3: CSVDRGGDTGELFF.

This clonotype registers medium-sized by frequency. The chain combines TRBV28 with TRBJ2-2; TCRdb picks TRBD1, but there is no DNA to check that call. CDR3 length: 16 residues. The germline gives CDR1 MDHEN, CDR2 SYDVKM. The CDR3 loop reads CASSQLRTGGGGELFF.

The chain recombines TRBV30 with TRBJ2-1; TCRdb's assignment of TRBD2 cannot be checked, as there is no DNA. The CDR3 has 12 amino acids. CDR1 is GTSNPN and CDR2 is SVGIG in the germline V gene (reference sequence). The CDR3: CAWSEGRDEQFF.

V gene TRBV5-1 combines with J gene TRBJ2-7; TCRdb picks TRBD1, but there is no DNA to check that call. Germline V gene sequence: CDR1 SGHRS, CDR2 YFSETQ. The CDR3 covers 13 residues. CDR3 region: CASSLEGDYEQYF.

The chain is built from TRBV11-2 and TRBJ2-5; without DNA, the TCRdb call of TRBD1 cannot be checked. The CDR3 runs to 14 residues. Germline V CDR1 and CDR2: SGHAT, FQNNGV. CDR3 sequence: CASSGWDGQETQYF.

The chain links TRBV6-2 or TRBV6-3 to TRBJ1-5. Germline lookup yields CDR1 MNHEY and CDR2 SVGEGT. CDR3 length: 14 residues. The CDR3 sequence: CASSSRAGLQPQHF.

In terms of frequency, this clonotype is medium-sized. CDR3: CASSYGPGSKSSYNEQFF. V usage is TRBV6-2 or TRBV6-3 and J usage is TRBJ2-1; TCRdb reports TRBD1, a call that lacks DNA to check it against. CDR1 and CDR2 from the germline V gene are MNHEY and SVGEGT. The CDR3 is made up of 18 amino acids.

The chain uses TRBV3-1 and TRBJ2-2; there is no DNA to check the TCRdb D call of TRBD2. The germline CDR1 and CDR2 sequences are LGHDT and YNNKEL (reference sequence). The CDR3 loop spans 14 amino acids. The CDR3: CASSQGTITGELFF.

The chain has TRBV7-2 and TRBJ2-1. The germline V gene encodes CDR1 SGHTA and CDR2 FQGNSA. The CDR3 has 12 amino acids. The CDR3 spells CASSSSANEQFF.

This clonotype is deemed medium-sized by its frequency. This chain joins TRBV7-8 and TRBJ2-3. The germline CDR1 and CDR2 sequences are SGHVS and FQNEAQ. The CDR3 totals 14 residues. CDR3 residues: CASSLMMGTDTQYF.

This chain uses TRBV5-4 with TRBJ2-7; without DNA, the TCRdb call of TRBD1 cannot be checked. CDR1 is SGHNT and CDR2 is YYREEE in the germline V gene (reference sequence). The CDR3 sequence is 15 residues long. The CDR3 region is CASSPDSGSSYEQYF. The full variable domain, completed using reference TRBV5-4 and TRBJ2-7, is ETGVTQSPTHLIKTRGQQVTLRCSSQSGHNTVSWYQQALGQGPQFIFQYYREEENGRGNFPPRFSGLQFPNYSSELNVNALELDDSALYLCASSPDSGSSYEQYFGPGTRLTVT.

This CDR3 is CASSTGTPSEQYF. The chain is built from TRBV7-6 and TRBJ2-7; checking the TCRdb D call of TRBD1 is not possible without DNA. Per the germline V gene, CDR1 is SGHVS and CDR2 is FNYEAQ. CDR3 size: 13 residues.

V is TRBV6-5 and J is TRBJ2-7. This CDR3 has 15 amino acids. From germline, CDR1 is MNHEY and CDR2 SVGAGI. The CDR3: CASSYSTGEPYEQYF.

The genes are TRBV6-2 or TRBV6-3 and TRBJ1-1. Per germline, CDR1 MNHEY and CDR2 SVGEGT. The CDR3 is 14 residues long. CDR3 in amino acids: CASSPSRGNTEAFF.

The J gene is TRBJ2-7, the V gene TRBV6-2 or TRBV6-3. Germline lookup yields CDR1 MNHEY and CDR2 SVGEGT. The CDR3 spans 16 residues. The CDR3 loop is CASSYHTTGISYEQYF.

The chain uses TRBV7-2 and TRBJ2-5; TCRdb gives TRBD1 as the D gene, but with no DNA this cannot be confirmed. The CDR3 extends over 14 amino acids. From germline, CDR1 is SGHTA and CDR2 FQGNSA. CDR3: CASSSGQGYETQYF.

V and J are TRBV6-6 and TRBJ2-1; lacking DNA, the TRBD2 call made by TCRdb goes unchecked. The CDR3 spans 17 residues. The germline CDR1 and CDR2 sequences are MNHNY and SVGAGI (reference sequence). The CDR3 loop reads CASSYSRLAGGNNEQFF.

The chain is built from TRBV7-9 and TRBJ1-6. CDR1 and CDR2 (germline): SEHNR, FQNEAQ (reference sequence). The CDR3 totals 14 residues. CDR3 sequence reads: CASSLGSIISPLHF.

This sequence joins TRBV27 and TRBJ2-7; TCRdb gives TRBD2 as the D gene, but with no DNA this cannot be confirmed. There are 15 residues in the CDR3. Germline CDR1 is MNHEY and CDR2 is SMNVEV (reference sequence). The CDR3 region is CASSSTSEPSYEQYF.

The chain links TRBV4-3 to TRBJ2-7; TCRdb designates TRBD1, a call that cannot be tested without DNA. CDR3 length: 15 amino acids. Germline V lookup: CDR1 LGHNA, CDR2 YSLEER. CDR3 loop: CASSPGAGGSYEQYF.

This chain links TRBV15 with TRBJ2-1; the TCRdb D gene call, TRBD1, has no DNA to confirm it. The germline CDR1 and CDR2 sequences are LNHNV and YYDKDF (reference sequence). The CDR3 covers 16 residues. The chain's CDR3 is CATSRPNRDPYNEQFF.